This T cell receptor (beta chain) was identified in a study of CD4 T cells in relation to SARS-CoV-2 and coronaviruses. Overall study: PBMCs were cultured with antigen for 10 days before TCR beta sequencing. Study-wide results and limits: Crossreactive clones expanded significantly less to SARS-CoV-2 than monoreactive clones. About 65% of donors had memory CD4+ clonotypes crossrecognizing SARS-CoV-2 and common cold coronavirus spike.

Assay: immunoSEQ multiplex PCR; the TCRdb copy retains only in-frame clones and omits some. Seen here are about 37,000 clones, roughly 85% observed once, and the top ten hold more than 3.5%. Germline-derived CDR1 and CDR2 are MNHEY and SMNVEV (reference sequence). This CDR3 has 13 amino acids. Trimming removed 4 bases from V and 1 base from J, with 8 bases in between. For 10 days, approximately 10^5 sorted CD4+ cells grew with T cell-depleted PBMCs and CEF. Remarks on this clone: Its specificity is unknown.

This receptor was identified in an adult with COVID-19. Sequencing used naive CD4+ T cells from PBMCs, cultured in vitro. Documented subset: naive CD4+ T cells isolated by negative enrichment. This chain joins TRBV27 and TRBJ2-7; D is unclear. CDR3 protein: CASSWSLSYEQYF. The CDR3 DNA reads TGTGCCAGCAGTTGGTCCTTATCCTACGAGCAGTACTTC.